This T cell receptor (beta chain) was sequenced in a study of CD8 T cells in Susac syndrome. Random-hexamer reverse transcription was applied to roughly 0.45 to 1 ug RNA. Using its own MiXCR run on the immunoSEQ multiplex PCR reads, TCRdb lists one record per CDR3 protein. The data show almost 450,000 distinct CDR3 sequences, more than 80% seen once. The TCR comes from a human donor with multiple sclerosis. Sample: CD8+ T cells from PBMCs.

The CDR3 DNA reads as TGTGCCAGCAGCTCCGTCGGCGAGAACACTGAAGCTTTCTTT. This gives the protein CASSSVGENTEAFF. This sequence joins TRBV27 and TRBJ1-1; D remains ambiguous. The CDR3 is made up of 14 amino acids. CDR1 is MNHEY, CDR2 SMNVEV, per germline (reference sequence). Trimming took 6 bases from V and 1 from J, leaving 12 bases between them.